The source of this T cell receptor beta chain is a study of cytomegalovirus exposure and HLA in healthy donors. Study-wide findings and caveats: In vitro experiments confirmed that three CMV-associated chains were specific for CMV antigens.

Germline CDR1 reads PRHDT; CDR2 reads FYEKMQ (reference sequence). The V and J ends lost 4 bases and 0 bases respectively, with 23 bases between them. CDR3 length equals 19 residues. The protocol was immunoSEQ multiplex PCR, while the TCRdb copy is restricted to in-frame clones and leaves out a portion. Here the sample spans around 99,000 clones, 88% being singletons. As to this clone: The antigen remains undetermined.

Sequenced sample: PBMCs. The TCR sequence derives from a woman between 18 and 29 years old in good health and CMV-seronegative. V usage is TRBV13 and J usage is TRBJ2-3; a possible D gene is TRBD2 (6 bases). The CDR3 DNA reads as TGTGCCAGCAGCTCCTCTCTAGCAAAGAGGAGGGAAAGCACAGATACGCAGTATTTT. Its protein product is CASSSSLAKRRESTDTQYF.